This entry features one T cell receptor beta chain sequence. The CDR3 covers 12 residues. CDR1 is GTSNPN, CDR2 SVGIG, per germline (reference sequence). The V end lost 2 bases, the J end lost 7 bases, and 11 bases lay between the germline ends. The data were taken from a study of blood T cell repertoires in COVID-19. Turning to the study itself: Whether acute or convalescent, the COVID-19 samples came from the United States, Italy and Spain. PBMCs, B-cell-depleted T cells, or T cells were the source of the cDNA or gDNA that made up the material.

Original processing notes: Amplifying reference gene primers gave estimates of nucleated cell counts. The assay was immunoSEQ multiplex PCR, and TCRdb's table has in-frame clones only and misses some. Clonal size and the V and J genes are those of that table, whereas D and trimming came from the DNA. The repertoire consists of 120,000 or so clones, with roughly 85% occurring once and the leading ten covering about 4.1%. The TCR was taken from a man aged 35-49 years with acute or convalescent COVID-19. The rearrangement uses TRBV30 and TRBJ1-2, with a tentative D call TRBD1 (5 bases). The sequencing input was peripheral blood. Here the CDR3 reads CAWSSGAAGYTF. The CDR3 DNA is TGTGCCTGGAGTAGTGGGGCGGCTGGCTACACCTTC. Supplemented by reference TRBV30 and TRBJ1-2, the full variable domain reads SQTIHQWPATLVQPVGSPLSLECTVEGTSNPNLYWYRQAAGRGLQLLFYSVGIGQISSEVPQNLSASRPQDRQFILSSKKLLLSDSGFYLCAWSSGAAGYTFGSGTRLTVV.